This passage covers 31 T cell receptor beta chains from one sample sequenced in a study of T-cell reconstitution after alpha-beta-depleted transplantation in children. It was with unique molecular identifiers that the TCRbeta library was prepared. TCRdb analysed the PCR reads with MiXCR anew, one entry per CDR3 protein. This sample has around 960,000 distinct CDR3 sequences, with about 26% found just once. The material sequenced was PBMCs, mostly from graft donor cells, taken 360 days after TCRalphabeta/CD19-depleted stem cell transplant. Source of these receptors: a boy in the first two years of life who had a stem cell transplant for SCID, so the T cells may come from the graft donor.

The genes are TRBV12-3 or TRBV12-4 and TRBJ2-7, with TRBD1 identical over 7 bases. CDR3 length: 14 amino acids. V lost 7 bases and J lost 4; bases outside the gene matches: 10. CDR3 coding DNA: TGTGCCAGCACGGTTGCAGGGGGTCTGTACGAGCAGTACTTC. It is translated as CASTVAGGLYEQYF.

The chain is built from TRBV4-2 and TRBJ1-2; 7 bases agree with TRBD1. This CDR3 spans 16 amino acids. The V gene's germline CDR1 is LGHNA and CDR2 YNFKEQ. J lost 0 bases, V lost 1 base, and 5 bases had no gene match. The chain's CDR3 is CASSQAGTATNYGYTF. The CDR3 DNA reads TGTGCCAGCAGCCAAGCTGGGACAGCGACTAACTATGGCTACACCTTC.

The V call is TRBV12-3 or TRBV12-4, the J call TRBJ1-2; maybe TRBD1 (5 bases). The CDR3 totals 17 residues. Trimming removed 4 bases from V and 2 bases from J, with 20 bases in between. The CDR3 protein is CASSSEIRASGNYGYTF. The CDR3 region has the DNA TGTGCCAGCAGTTCCGAAATCAGGGCCTCAGGGAACTATGGCTACACCTTC.

This rearrangement joins TRBV5-6 to TRBJ1-3; no clear D gene. Per the germline V gene, CDR1 is SGHDT and CDR2 is YYEEEE. Trimming shortened V by 2 bases and J by 0 bases, and 12 bases separated the two germline ends. The CDR3 extends over 16 amino acids. The CDR3 loop is CASSFLQRSSGNTIYF. As DNA, the CDR3 is TGTGCCAGCAGCTTCTTACAGCGGAGCTCTGGAAACACCATATATTTT.

In this sample, this clonotype turned up many times. This chain uses TRBV15 with TRBJ2-3; D is uncertain. Germline loops: CDR1 LNHNV, CDR2 YYDKDF (reference sequence). The CDR3 has 13 amino acids. V was pared by 0 bases and J by 6 bases, with 7 bases between. Written as DNA, the CDR3 is TGTGCCACCAGCAGAGATTGGATCGATACGCAGTATTTT. Translating it yields CATSRDWIDTQYF.

This clonotype has just a few counts. The CDR3, as DNA: TGTGCCAGCAGTGAATGGGTGAACACTGAAGCTTTCTTT. This gives the protein CASSEWVNTEAFF. This chain connects TRBV6-1 to TRBJ1-1; D is ambiguous. V was cut by 2 bases and J by 0 bases, with 4 bases left in between. The V gene's germline CDR1 is MNHNS and CDR2 SASEGT. The CDR3 length is 13 residues.

This clonotype was detected only a few times. The chain links TRBV15 to TRBJ2-3, with 9 bases that match TRBD2. The germline V gene has CDR1 LNHNV and CDR2 YYDKDF (reference sequence). This CDR3 is built from 18 residues. Unmatched junction bases numbered 7, after V lost 0 bases and J lost 0 bases. In DNA form, the CDR3 reads TGTGCCACCAGCAGAGATTACAAGCGGGGGGCAAGCACAGATACGCAGTATTTT. Residues: CATSRDYKRGASTDTQYF.

This clonotype was recorded at least ten times. This chain uses TRBV29-1 with TRBJ2-3; 7 nucleotides match TRBD2. With 7 bases clipped from V and 4 bases from J, the junction kept 14 bases outside the gene matches. The length of the CDR3 is 15 residues. CDR1 is SQVTM and CDR2 is ANQGSEA in the germline V gene. DNA of the CDR3: TGCAGCGCCTTGAAAGGGGTGGGGGGGGCAGATACGCAGTATTTT. Encoded protein: CSALKGVGGADTQYF.

This clonotype was found a few times. The V and J genes are TRBV29-1 and TRBJ2-3; D not certain. V was shortened by 5 bases and J by 2 bases, with 11 bases between the two germline ends. This CDR3 is 13 amino acids long. Germline values: CDR1 SQVTM, CDR2 ANQGSEA. The CDR3 spells CSVSGRYTDTQYF. In DNA, the CDR3 is TGCAGCGTTTCGGGCAGATACACAGATACGCAGTATTTT.

The rearrangement joins TRBV12-3 or TRBV12-4 to TRBJ1-3; no definite D call. The CDR3 covers 13 residues. The V end was cut by 7 bases, the J end by 8 bases, with 15 bases between. The CDR3 sequence: CASTVASVYTIYF. The CDR3 DNA reads TGTGCCAGCACGGTAGCGTCCGTTTACACCATATATTTT.

In its sample, this clonotype was seen a few times. This chain joins TRBV27 and TRBJ2-7; tentative D call: TRBD1 (5 bases). Per germline, CDR1 MNHEY and CDR2 SMNVEV (reference sequence). The CDR3 runs to 15 residues. V lost 0 bases and J 0 bases, leaving 9 bases between the germline ends. The CDR3 bases are TGTGCCAGCAGTTTATCGGCAGGGTTCTCCTACGAGCAGTACTTC. Amino acids: CASSLSAGFSYEQYF.

Worth noting for this clonotype: Without the conserved terminal phenylalanine or tryptophan, this CDR3 likely stems from a read error. The chain is built from TRBV2 and TRBJ2-7, with D unclear. CDR1 SNHLY and CDR2 FYNNEI come from the germline V gene. Trimming left V 3 bases short and J 4 bases short, with 10 bases between. CDR3 length: 13 amino acids. CDR3 in amino acids: CASSDLDAYEQYC. The CDR3 DNA reads TGTGCCAGCAGTGACCTGGACGCATACGAGCAGTACTGC.

A few counts support this clonotype. The V call is TRBV6-5, the J call TRBJ1-1; D gene unclear. In germline, CDR1 is MNHEY, CDR2 SVGAGI. Deletions cut 6 bases from V and 10 bases from J, with 12 bases between. The CDR3 length is 11 residues. As DNA, the CDR3 is TGTGCCAGCAGGTCCCCGTCGGGAGCTTTCTTT. This encodes CASRSPSGAFF.

This clonotype was seen only a few times. The chain has TRBV20-1 and TRBJ2-1; 9 bases line up with TRBD2. The CDR3 runs to 15 residues. Germline V lookup: CDR1 DFQATT, CDR2 SNEGSKA (reference sequence). J lost 4 bases, V lost 6 bases, and 10 bases had no gene match. The CDR3 DNA follows: TGCAGTGCCCACAAAAGGGCGGGGGGGTACAATGAGCAGTTCTTC. Its translation is CSAHKRAGGYNEQFF.

The gene calls are TRBV6-1 and TRBJ1-1, with a possible D match to TRBD1 (6 bases). This CDR3 has 13 amino acids. V shed 8 bases and J shed 6 bases, with 16 bases lying between them. Germline CDR1 reads MNHNS; CDR2 reads SASEGT. The CDR3 coding sequence is TGTGCCAGCTCTCCGGGGGGCATACCTGAAGCTTTCTTT. This codes for CASSPGGIPEAFF.

J is TRBJ1-1 and V is TRBV12-3 or TRBV12-4, with a possible D match to TRBD1 (5 bases). The CDR3 contains 13 residues. The germline V and J ends were trimmed by 3 bases and 10 bases, with 15 bases remaining between them. In DNA, the CDR3 is TGTGCCAGCAGTTTTCTGTGGGGGGTTGGAGCTTTCTTT. Translation: CASSFLWGVGAFF.

The chain carries TRBV5-1 and TRBJ2-1, with D possibly being TRBD2 (7 bases). Germline V gene lookup returns CDR1 SGHRS and CDR2 YFSETQ. V was shortened by 4 bases and J by 5 bases, with 16 bases between the two germline ends. CDR3 length equals 15 residues. CDR3 residues: CASSPKGGGNNEQFF. The DNA of the CDR3 is TGCGCCAGCAGCCCAAAGGGGGGGGGAAACAATGAGCAGTTCTTC. Drawing the rest from reference TRBV5-1 and TRBJ2-1, the complete variable domain is KAGVTQTPRYLIKTRGQQVTLSCSPISGHRSVSWYQQTPGQGLQFLFEYFSETQRNKGNFPGRFSGRQFSNSRSEMNVSTLELGDSALYLCASSPKGGGNNEQFFGPGTRLTVL.

The chain carries TRBV4-2 and TRBJ2-7, with D perhaps matching TRBD1 or TRBD2 (6 bases each). In germline, CDR1 is LGHNA, CDR2 YNFKEQ. V was trimmed by 2 bases and J by 4 bases, leaving 21 bases between them. CDR3 size: 17 residues. CDR3 in DNA: TGTGCCAGCAGCCAACTCCAAGGGGGGCCCTGGGAATACGAGCAGTACTTC. It codes for CASSQLQGGPWEYEQYF.

The V and J genes are TRBV24-1 and TRBJ2-1, with D uncertain. CDR3 length equals 15 residues. From germline, CDR1 is KGHDR and CDR2 SFDVKD. The V end was cut by 5 bases, the J end by 0 bases, with 10 bases between. CDR3 sequence: CATSVDGSSYNEQFF. The CDR3 bases are TGTGCCACCAGTGTGGACGGAAGCTCCTACAATGAGCAGTTCTTC.

The chain recombines TRBV29-1 with TRBJ1-1, with D possibly TRBD1 on 5 matching bases. V lost 3 bases and J lost 5, with 13 bases in between. The CDR3 is 13 residues long. The V gene's germline CDR1 is SQVTM and CDR2 ANQGSEA. This chain's CDR3 is CSVDRASRTEAFF. As DNA, the CDR3 is TGCAGCGTTGACAGGGCGTCGCGGACTGAAGCTTTCTTT.

The chain joins TRBV27 to TRBJ2-1, with D possibly matching TRBD1 (6 bases). The V end lost 8 bases, the J end lost 6 bases, and 17 bases lay between the germline ends. This CDR3 spans 14 amino acids. CDR1 and CDR2 from the germline V gene are MNHEY and SMNVEV (reference sequence). The CDR3 loop reads CASAVSGDLNEQFF. The CDR3 DNA sequence: TGTGCCAGCGCCGTCTCAGGGGACCTCAATGAGCAGTTCTTC.

The J gene is TRBJ2-1, the V gene TRBV3-1, with TRBD1 matching 8 bases. CDR3 size: 16 residues. J gave up 6 bases and V 3 bases, and 10 bases lay outside the gene matches. The germline CDR1 and CDR2 sequences are LGHDT and YNNKEL (reference sequence). CDR3 in DNA: TGTGCCAGCAGCCACCTTGAGGGACAGGACAGCAATGAGCAGTTCTTC. Its protein is CASSHLEGQDSNEQFF.

This clonotype came up a few times. The V and J genes are TRBV12-3 or TRBV12-4 and TRBJ2-3, with TRBD2 identical over 10 bases. J was trimmed by 6 bases and V by 2 bases; bases with no gene match: 5. The CDR3 is 15 amino acids. The CDR3 sequence: CASSLKGLALDTQYF. In DNA form, the CDR3 reads TGTGCCAGCAGTTTAAAGGGACTAGCGCTCGATACGCAGTATTTT.

V gene TRBV7-3 combines with J gene TRBJ2-3; perhaps TRBD2 as D (6 bases). Germline CDR1 SGHTA, CDR2 FQGTGA. There are 16 residues in the CDR3. V was trimmed by 0 bases and J by 4 bases, leaving 14 bases between them. In DNA form, the CDR3 reads TGTGCCAGCAGCTTAACGGCCGGGGGTTGGGCAGATACGCAGTATTTT. Its translation: CASSLTAGGWADTQYF.

This rearrangement joins TRBV18 to TRBJ2-3, with D maybe TRBD1 (6 bases). This CDR3 has 16 amino acids. Germline V gene data show CDR1 as KGHSH and CDR2 as LQKENI. V dropped 3 bases and J dropped 5 bases, with 18 bases sitting between them. The CDR3 reads CASSPLTGFERDTQYF. In DNA, the CDR3 is TGTGCCAGCTCACCCTTAACAGGGTTCGAAAGAGATACGCAGTATTTT.

The sample holds a few counts of this clonotype. The V call is TRBV5-1, the J call TRBJ2-1; D unresolved. The V and J ends lost 4 bases and 8 bases respectively, with 19 bases between them. Germline V gives CDR1 SGHRS, CDR2 YFSETQ. The CDR3 totals 15 residues. CDR3 nucleotide sequence: TGCGCCAGCAGCCCGCATGAGACGAACCGGTATGAGCAGTTCTTC. It codes for CASSPHETNRYEQFF.

The rearrangement links TRBV6-1 to TRBJ1-5, with a possible D match to TRBD1 (5 bases). V dropped 4 bases and J dropped 2 bases, with 12 bases sitting between them. This CDR3 comprises 15 residues. Germline values: CDR1 MNHNS, CDR2 SASEGT. The DNA of the CDR3 is TGTGCCAGCAGTGCGACAGTAGCGCGCAATCAGCCCCAGCATTTT. Translated: CASSATVARNQPQHF.

The CDR3 coding sequence is TGTGCCAGCAGTTTAGGCCGGTCGCTAGCCAAAAACATTCAGTACTTC. Encoded protein: CASSLGRSLAKNIQYF. The chain is built from TRBV12-3 or TRBV12-4 and TRBJ2-4; D remains unclear. This CDR3 region has 16 residues. V was clipped by 1 base and J by 0 bases, with 10 bases between them.

This chain connects TRBV27 to TRBJ2-7, with unresolved D. CDR1 MNHEY and CDR2 SMNVEV come from the germline V gene (reference sequence). The CDR3 sequence is 15 residues long. V was trimmed by 3 bases and J by 2 bases, leaving 14 bases between them. In nucleotides, the CDR3 is TGTGCCAGCAGTTTGATCCCGGGTCTCCCCTACGAGCAGTACTTC. This codes for CASSLIPGLPYEQYF.

J is TRBJ2-3 and V is TRBV28, with unresolved D. Trimming shortened V by 7 bases and J by 5 bases, and 7 bases separated the two germline ends. This CDR3 has 11 residues. Germline CDR1 is MDHEN and CDR2 is SYDVKM. CDR3 in amino acids: CASTSEDTQYF. CDR3 sequence (DNA): TGTGCCAGCACCTCAGAAGATACGCAGTATTTT. The full variable domain, completed using reference TRBV28 and TRBJ2-3, is DVKVTQSSRYLVKRTGEKVFLECVQDMDHENMFWYRQDPGLGLRLIYFSYDVKMKEKGDIPEGYSVSREKKERFSLILESASTNQTSMYLCASTSEDTQYFGPGTRLTVL.

The V call is TRBV28, the J call TRBJ2-1; D may be TRBD2 (5 bases). Germline V gene data show CDR1 as MDHEN and CDR2 as SYDVKM. V gave up 4 bases and J gave up 9 bases, with 10 bases separating them. CDR3 length equals 12 residues. DNA of the CDR3: TGTGCCAGCAGTTACGGAGGTAGTGAGCAGTTCTTC. Its translation is CASSYGGSEQFF. Full variable domain (outside the CDR3, taken from reference TRBV28 and TRBJ2-1): DVKVTQSSRYLVKRTGEKVFLECVQDMDHENMFWYRQDPGLGLRLIYFSYDVKMKEKGDIPEGYSVSREKKERFSLILESASTNQTSMYLCASSYGGSEQFFGPGTRLTVL.